This T cell receptor beta chain comes out of a study of cytomegalovirus exposure and HLA in healthy donors. Trimming removed 5 bases from V and 7 bases from J; junction bases left unmatched: 11. Germline V gene lookup returns CDR1 MNHEY and CDR2 SMNVEV (reference sequence). The CDR3 totals 16 residues. The PCR had 60 Vbeta and 13 Jbeta primers. Sequenced by immunoSEQ multiplex PCR; TCRdb stores in-frame clones only, minus some. The sample has around 200,000 clones; around three quarters are singletons. The receptor was isolated from a woman aged 25 to 39 in good health and CMV-seropositive. Material for sequencing was PBMCs. The chain carries TRBV27 and TRBJ2-1, with 10 bases lining up with TRBD2. This CDR3 is CASSPERGGYYNEQFF. DNA for the CDR3: TGTGCCAGCAGTCCAGAGCGGGGGGGCTATTATAATGAGCAGTTCTTC.